Included here is one T cell receptor beta chain sequence, with context. Its antigen is not known. Repertoires were generated with immunoSEQ multiplex PCR, while TCRdb's copy carries only in-frame clones and drops some. The sample has under 200,000 clones; over 85% are singletons. While the first cohort had hundreds of subjects, the donors belonged to the separate validation cohort of 120 subjects. This sample stems from a study of cytomegalovirus exposure and HLA in healthy donors. The study's findings and limits: Cytomegalovirus status was reportedly diagnosed by the classifier with high specificity and sensitivity. A subsequent analysis found that TCR clusters from the first cohort also tended to co-occur in the 120 or so validation repertoires, with approximately 95% of cluster scores above 0. In vitro work confirmed that a few CMV-associated chains recognize CMV antigens.

J gave up 1 base and V 7 bases, and 8 bases lay outside the gene matches. Germline V CDR1 and CDR2: MNHEY, SVGAGI. The CDR3 contains 15 residues. The source of this sequence is a man aged 18 to 30 in good health and CMV-seropositive. The chain uses TRBV6-5 and TRBJ1-2, with 8 bases lining up with TRBD1. The sequencing sample was made of PBMCs. CDR3 residues: CASTPGDRGNYGYTF. The DNA of the CDR3 is TGTGCCAGCACCCCTGGAGACAGGGGTAACTATGGCTACACCTTC.